These 17 T cell receptor beta chains came from one sample sequenced in a study of siplizumab effects on memory and regulatory T cells. Sequencing was performed with immunoSEQ multiplex PCR; in TCRdb, only in-frame clones are kept and a portion is missing. The table shows roughly 100,000 clones, with approximately 90% occurring only once. Sequencing was done on a sample of CD4+ T cells sorted from blood. The receptors here all came from a human donor in good health.

CDR3 bases: TGTGCCAGCAGCTTAGAGTTAACAGCAACTAATGAAAAACTGTTTTTT. Its translation: CASSLELTATNEKLFF. The chain recombines TRBV7-2 with TRBJ1-4; D uncertain. The CDR3 runs to 16 residues. V was shortened by 1 base and J by 0 bases, with 9 bases between the two germline ends. The germline gives CDR1 SGHTA, CDR2 FQGNSA.

The chain has TRBV7-3 and TRBJ2-5; unclear D gene. The CDR3 sequence is 15 residues long. V was cut by 0 bases and J by 3 bases, with 11 bases left in between. Germline loops: CDR1 SGHTA, CDR2 FQGTGA. The chain's CDR3 is CASSLTSRWEETQYF. In nucleotides, the CDR3 is TGTGCCAGCAGCTTAACGTCCCGGTGGGAAGAGACCCAGTACTTC.

This sequence joins TRBV7-2 and TRBJ2-6; D perhaps matches TRBD2 (5 bases). Trimming shortened V by 5 bases and J by 7 bases, and 12 bases separated the two germline ends. CDR1 is SGHTA, CDR2 FQGNSA, per germline. The CDR3 has 14 residues. The CDR3 reads CASSVRAGANVLTF. CDR3 nucleotides: TGTGCCAGCAGCGTAAGGGCGGGTGCCAACGTCCTGACTTTC.

The V call is TRBV6-4, the J call TRBJ2-7; perhaps D is TRBD1 or TRBD2 (5 bases each). The germline V gene encodes CDR1 MRHNA and CDR2 SNTAGT. This CDR3 spans 11 amino acids. Deletions cut 8 bases from V and 3 bases from J, with 8 bases between. The CDR3 loop is CASGAGYEQYF. The CDR3 DNA reads TGTGCCAGCGGGGCGGGCTACGAGCAGTACTTC.

This clone was detected only once. The genes are TRBV7-9 and TRBJ2-5, with D maybe TRBD1 (6 bases). V was trimmed by 6 bases and J by 3 bases, leaving 11 bases between them. This CDR3 contains 13 residues. The germline V gene encodes CDR1 SEHNR and CDR2 FQNEAQ (reference sequence). The CDR3 sequence is CASSQHREETQYF. CDR3 bases: TGTGCCAGCAGTCAGCACAGGGAAGAGACCCAGTACTTC.

The V gene is TRBV2, the J gene TRBJ2-6, with D maybe TRBD1 (6 bases). V gave up 1 base and J gave up 4 bases, with 17 bases separating them. This CDR3 has 18 residues. Germline lookup yields CDR1 SNHLY and CDR2 FYNNEI. The CDR3 spells CASSEDVQGPSGANVLTF. The CDR3 nucleotides are TGTGCCAGCAGTGAAGATGTACAGGGTCCTTCCGGGGCCAACGTCCTGACTTTC.

The chain joins TRBV28 to TRBJ2-7; no firm D call. Trimming cost V 5 bases and J 4 bases, with 6 bases left between them. The CDR3 covers 11 residues. From germline, CDR1 is MDHEN and CDR2 SYDVKM. The CDR3 region is CASSTQYEQYF. The CDR3 nucleotides read TGTGCCAGCAGTACTCAATACGAGCAGTACTTC.

To note about this clone: A junction end diverges from the germline sequence, so it may reflect a read error. The J gene is TRBJ2-2, the V gene TRBV4-2; a possible D gene is TRBD2 (8 bases). CDR1 is LGHNA and CDR2 is YNFKEQ in the germline V gene. The CDR3 has 19 residues. The CDR3 DNA sequence: TGTGCCAGCAGCCAAGGGATAGCGGGACAGATGACCGGGGAGCTGGGGCGTATTTTT. It yields the protein CASSQGIAGQMTGELGRIF.

The chain links TRBV6-1 to TRBJ1-5; D might be TRBD1 (5 bases). This CDR3 has 16 amino acids. The V end was cut by 0 bases, the J end by 6 bases, with 15 bases between. Germline V CDR1 and CDR2: MNHNS, SASEGT. CDR3 in amino acids: CASSEAQGTTSQPQHF. CDR3 DNA sequence: TGTGCCAGCAGTGAAGCCCAGGGTACGACTAGTCAGCCCCAGCATTTT.

As concerns this clone: Other DNA sequences from this sample encode an identical CDR3 as well. The V call is TRBV5-1, the J call TRBJ2-1; no clear D gene. Germline V gene data show CDR1 as SGHRS and CDR2 as YFSETQ. V was cut by 2 bases and J by 4 bases, with 13 bases left in between. CDR3 length: 15 residues. Written as DNA, the CDR3 is TGCGCCAGCAGCTTCCAAGCCAGAAGGTACAATGAGCAGTTCTTC. Protein product: CASSFQARRYNEQFF.

V usage is TRBV9 and J usage is TRBJ2-3; 10 nucleotides align to TRBD2. Trimming cost V 4 bases and J 5 bases; bases outside gene matches: 7. Per germline, CDR1 SGDLS and CDR2 YYNGEE. The CDR3 loop spans 15 amino acids. In DNA form, the CDR3 reads TGTGCCAGCAGCCCCAGCGGGAGGGCCGTAGATACGCAGTATTTT. Protein sequence: CASSPSGRAVDTQYF.

The chain employs TRBV9 and TRBJ1-4, with TRBD1 as a possible D gene (6 bases). Germline V gene data show CDR1 as SGDLS and CDR2 as YYNGEE. This CDR3 region has 14 residues. The V end lost 3 bases, the J end lost 5 bases, and 11 bases lay between the germline ends. In DNA, the CDR3 is TGTGCCAGCAGCGGCCGGGGGCGGAATGAAAAACTGTTTTTT. It specifies CASSGRGRNEKLFF.

This chain connects TRBV30 to TRBJ2-6, with unresolved D. Germline loops: CDR1 GTSNPN, CDR2 SVGIG (reference sequence). The CDR3 is 14 residues long. The V end lost 8 bases, the J end lost 0 bases, and 11 bases lay between the germline ends. Written as DNA, the CDR3 is TGTGCCCTCGTCTTAGTCTCTGGGGCCAACGTCCTGACTTTC. Its protein product is CALVLVSGANVLTF.

This chain uses TRBV5-1 with TRBJ2-3; D tentatively reads TRBD1 or TRBD2 (5 bases each). Germline CDR1 reads SGHRS; CDR2 reads YFSETQ. The CDR3 runs to 16 residues. Trimming took 1 base from V and 0 from J, leaving 12 bases between them. The CDR3 is CASSLYGTESTDTQYF. CDR3 sequence (DNA): TGCGCCAGCAGCTTGTATGGGACGGAGAGCACAGATACGCAGTATTTT. The variable domain in full, completed from reference TRBV5-1 and TRBJ2-3, reads KAGVTQTPRYLIKTRGQQVTLSCSPISGHRSVSWYQQTPGQGLQFLFEYFSETQRNKGNFPGRFSGRQFSNSRSEMNVSTLELGDSALYLCASSLYGTESTDTQYFGPGTRLTVL.

The chain has TRBV29-1 and TRBJ2-4; 11 bases line up with TRBD2. V shed 3 bases and J 3 bases; nucleotides not matched to a gene: 1. Germline V gene lookup returns CDR1 SQVTM and CDR2 ANQGSEA. There are 14 residues in the CDR3. CDR3 sequence (DNA): TGCAGCGTTGAGACTAGCGGGAACAAAAACATTCAGTACTTC. This translates into CSVETSGNKNIQYF.

This chain uses TRBV28 with TRBJ1-5, with D uncertain. The germline CDR1 and CDR2 sequences are MDHEN and SYDVKM. This CDR3 has 15 amino acids. The V and J ends lost 5 bases and 2 bases respectively, with 13 bases between them. The CDR3 sequence: CASSPVEVRNQPQHF. The CDR3 DNA is TGTGCCAGCAGTCCAGTTGAGGTTCGCAATCAGCCCCAGCATTTT. Variable domain in full (rest from reference TRBV28 and TRBJ1-5): DVKVTQSSRYLVKRTGEKVFLECVQDMDHENMFWYRQDPGLGLRLIYFSYDVKMKEKGDIPEGYSVSREKKERFSLILESASTNQTSMYLCASSPVEVRNQPQHFGDGTRLSIL.

V is TRBV5-1 and J is TRBJ1-2, with D unclear. CDR1 and CDR2 from the germline V gene are SGHRS and YFSETQ. V gave up 4 bases and J gave up 8 bases, with 12 bases separating them. The CDR3 is 12 amino acids. The CDR3 is CASSGTTMGYTF. In DNA, the CDR3 is TGCGCCAGCAGCGGAACCACTATGGGCTACACCTTC. Based on the CDR3 plus reference TRBV5-1 and TRBJ1-2, the full variable domain is KAGVTQTPRYLIKTRGQQVTLSCSPISGHRSVSWYQQTPGQGLQFLFEYFSETQRNKGNFPGRFSGRQFSNSRSEMNVSTLELGDSALYLCASSGTTMGYTFGSGTRLTVV.